The present TCR beta chain was sequenced within a study of cytomegalovirus exposure and HLA in healthy donors. Broader study findings: In most subjects, TCR beta sequences reportedly gave accurate predictions of HLA-A and HLA-B alleles.

The PCR was carried out with 60 Vbeta primers and 13 Jbeta primers. Repertoires were generated with immunoSEQ multiplex PCR, while TCRdb's copy carries only in-frame clones and drops some. The data contain 180,000 or so clones, under 90% of them singletons. Germline V gene sequence: CDR1 SGHNT, CDR2 YENEEA. This CDR3 comprises 15 residues. V shed 5 bases and J shed 4 bases, with 15 bases lying between them. Healthy donors of bone marrow made up the group. Concerning this clone itself: Its target is unknown.

The genes are TRBV11-3 and TRBJ1-5, with D uncertain. Sequenced input: PBMCs. The sequence was obtained from a male donor in good health and CMV-seronegative. In DNA form, the CDR3 reads TGTGCCAGCAGCCCCCAAGAATACAGAAATCAGCCCCAGCATTTT. Translating it yields CASSPQEYRNQPQHF.